What follows describes a single T cell receptor (beta chain). Its antigen is undetermined. This specimen comes from a study of cytomegalovirus exposure and HLA in healthy donors. Study summary: Of about 400 genotyped donors, roughly 80% clustered with self-reported Caucasian donors.

Study-level findings and limits: When a later analysis was performed, an Asian-associated ancestry cluster reportedly had fewer N-insertions than the roughly 640-donor mean. TCR beta V- and J-gene trimming was later associated with a missense DCLRE1C variant. Of the V segments, some could not be distinguished, including TRBV6-2 and TRBV6-3, and were excluded.

The PCR ran on 60 Vbeta and 13 Jbeta primers. The repertoire was sequenced with immunoSEQ multiplex PCR; TCRdb's copy has only in-frame clones and lacks some. The sample contains 130,000 to 150,000 clones, about 78% of which appear only once. The germline V and J ends were trimmed by 5 bases and 4 bases, with 11 bases remaining between them. CDR1 and CDR2 (germline): LNHNV, YYDKDF (reference sequence). The CDR3 sequence is 13 residues long. Sequencing was carried out using PBMCs. The clonotype was recovered from a man aged 40-50 years in good health and CMV-seropositive. The chain has TRBV15 and TRBJ1-1; no definite D call. CDR3 loop: CATSSATGTEAFF. The DNA of the CDR3 is TGTGCCACCAGCTCGGCAACGGGCACTGAAGCTTTCTTT.